This section outlines one T cell receptor (beta chain) sequence together with its context. The antigen is not known. cDNA synthesis used the whole RNA isolate, giving expressed TCRB sequences. Using immunoSEQ multiplex PCR, the repertoire was profiled, and TCRdb retains in-frame clones only, with some absent. This table holds approximately 150,000 clones, roughly 9% found once. This sample stems from a study of beta chain features in type 1 diabetes. Study-wide results and caveats: The question left open here concerned HLA type influencing TCRB rearrangement. Relative to healthy donors, patients appeared to have naive, central memory and Treg TCRB repertoires that were more similar. The study found fewer insertions and more deletions at VDJ junctions in type 1 diabetes patients.

This receptor was identified in a woman under 30 in good health. The sequenced sample consisted of central memory CD4+ T cells from blood.

CDR3 in amino acids: CASSQESGGAVGGQFF. For the CDR3, the DNA is TGCGCCAGCAGCCAAGAGAGCGGGGGGGCCGTCGGAGGGCAGTTCTTC. The chain employs TRBV4-3 and TRBJ2-1, with TRBD2 matching over 10 bases. Germline CDR1 LGHNA, CDR2 YSLEER. Trimming removed 0 bases from V and 12 bases from J; junction bases left unmatched: 11. There are 16 residues in the CDR3.